The clone carrying this TCR beta chain appeared once. What it binds is not known. Clones were read by immunoSEQ multiplex PCR, and TCRdb kept only the in-frame ones, dropping some. Here the sample spans approximately 2,300,000 clones, 85% to 95% being singletons. Subsets obtained from CD4+ cells comprised CD45RA+ naive and CD45RA-negative memory cells. These data come from a study of shared clonotypes between healthy human individuals. The overall study: A couple of women and three men aged 18 to 49 made up the donors.

The CDR3 has 16 residues. Germline trimming cut 1 base from V and 6 bases from J; bases unmatched to any gene: 12. Germline values: CDR1 SQVTM, CDR2 ANQGSEA. Study conclusions and caveats: Four donors showed sharing of approximately 5% of naive CD4 clonotypes.

J is TRBJ2-1 and V is TRBV29-1; 7 bases agree with TRBD2. The sequence came from a man aged 18-30 years in good health. Some clones in this sample may be carry-over from other donors' samples. Sequenced material: naive CD4+ T cells from PBMCs. The subset here: CD45RA+ positively selected. CDR3 sequence reads: CSVEVGGFSGLNEQFF. As DNA, the CDR3 is TGCAGCGTTGAAGTCGGGGGGTTTAGCGGCCTCAATGAGCAGTTCTTC.